The 2 T cell receptor beta chains below were found in one sample sequenced in a study of OX40 agonist ivuxolimab in advanced cancers. The assay was immunoSEQ multiplex PCR, and TCRdb's table has in-frame clones only and misses some. The sample contains some 44,000 clones, around 87% of which appear only once. Sequencing was performed on CD4+ or CD8+ T cells sorted from blood, taken in a trial of the OX40 agonist ivuxolimab. These TCRs come from an adult with an advanced solid tumor such as melanoma, head and neck, liver or kidney cancer.

The J gene is TRBJ1-1, the V gene TRBV11-3, with unresolved D. The CDR3 totals 14 residues. V was pared by 5 bases and J by 3 bases, with 13 bases between. Germline loops: CDR1 SGHNT, CDR2 YENEEA. CDR3 DNA: TGTGCCAGCAGCCTCGACGGGTCGGACACTGAAGCTTTCTTT. Translation gives CASSLDGSDTEAFF.

J is TRBJ2-7 and V is TRBV6-5, with 16 bases fitting TRBD2. The germline CDR1 and CDR2 sequences are MNHEY and SVGAGI. CDR3 size: 15 residues. V was clipped by 10 bases and J by 3 bases; unmatched bases: 6. The CDR3 sequence: CATGTSGRAFYEQYF. In DNA form, the CDR3 reads TGTGCCACCGGGACTAGCGGGAGGGCCTTCTACGAGCAGTACTTC.